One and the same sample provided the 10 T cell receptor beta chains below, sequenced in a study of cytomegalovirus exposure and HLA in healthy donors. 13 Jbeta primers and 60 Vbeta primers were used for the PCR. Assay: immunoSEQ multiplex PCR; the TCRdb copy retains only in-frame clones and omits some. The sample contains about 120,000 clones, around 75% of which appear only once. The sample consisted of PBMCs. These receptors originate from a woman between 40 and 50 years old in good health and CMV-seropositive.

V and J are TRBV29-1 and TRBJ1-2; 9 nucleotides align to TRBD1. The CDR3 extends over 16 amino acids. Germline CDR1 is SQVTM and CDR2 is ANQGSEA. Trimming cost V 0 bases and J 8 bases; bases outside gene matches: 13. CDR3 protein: CSVEEVGTGRLGGYTF. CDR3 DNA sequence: TGCAGCGTTGAAGAAGTCGGGACAGGGCGGTTGGGCGGCTACACCTTC.

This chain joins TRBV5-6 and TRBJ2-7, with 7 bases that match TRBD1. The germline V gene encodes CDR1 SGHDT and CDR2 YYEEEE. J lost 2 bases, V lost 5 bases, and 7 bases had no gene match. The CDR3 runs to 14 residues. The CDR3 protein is CASRIRDRPYEQYF. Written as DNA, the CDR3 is TGTGCCAGCAGAATACGGGACAGACCCTACGAGCAGTACTTC.

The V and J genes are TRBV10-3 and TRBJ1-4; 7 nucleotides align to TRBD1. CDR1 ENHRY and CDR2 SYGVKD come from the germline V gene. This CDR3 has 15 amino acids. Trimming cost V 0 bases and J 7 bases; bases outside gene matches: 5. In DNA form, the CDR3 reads TGTGCCATCAGTGAGTCAGGGGGCGCCAGTGAAAAACTGTTTTTT. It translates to CAISESGGASEKLFF.

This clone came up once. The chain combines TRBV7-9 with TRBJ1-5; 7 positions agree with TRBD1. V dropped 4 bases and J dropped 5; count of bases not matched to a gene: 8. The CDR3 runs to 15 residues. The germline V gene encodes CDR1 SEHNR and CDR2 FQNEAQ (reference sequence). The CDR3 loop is CASSSPGQDDQPQHF. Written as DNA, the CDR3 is TGTGCCAGCAGCTCTCCCGGACAGGACGATCAGCCCCAGCATTTT.

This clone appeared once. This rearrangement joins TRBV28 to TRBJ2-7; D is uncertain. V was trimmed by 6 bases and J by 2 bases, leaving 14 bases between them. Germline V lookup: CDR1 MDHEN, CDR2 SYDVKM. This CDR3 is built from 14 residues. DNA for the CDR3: TGTGCCAGCAGCACGGTTGGGCGAGCCTACGAGCAGTACTTC. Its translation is CASSTVGRAYEQYF.

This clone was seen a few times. CDR3 nucleotides: TGTGCCAGCAGTTCGGCTGACTCCCGCGGGACGAGGGGTCTTAACAATGAGCAGTTCTTC. Protein: CASSSADSRGTRGLNNEQFF. The chain has TRBV28 and TRBJ2-1; possibly TRBD2 for D (6 bases). CDR3 length: 20 amino acids. Germline V lookup: CDR1 MDHEN, CDR2 SYDVKM. V gave up 4 bases and J gave up 5 bases, with 30 bases separating them.

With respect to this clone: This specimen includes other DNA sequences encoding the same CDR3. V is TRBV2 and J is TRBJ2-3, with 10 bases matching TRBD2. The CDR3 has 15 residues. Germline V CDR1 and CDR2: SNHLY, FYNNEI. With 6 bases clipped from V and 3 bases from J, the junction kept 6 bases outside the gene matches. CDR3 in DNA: TGTGCCAGCAGCCGCTTAGCGGGGGGAACAGATACGCAGTATTTT. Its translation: CASSRLAGGTDTQYF. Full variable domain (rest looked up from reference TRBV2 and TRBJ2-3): EPEVTQTPSHQVTQMGQEVILRCVPISNHLYFYWYRQILGQKVEFLVSFYNNEISEKSEIFDDQFSVERPDGSNFTLKIRSTKLEDSAMYFCASSRLAGGTDTQYFGPGTRLTVL.

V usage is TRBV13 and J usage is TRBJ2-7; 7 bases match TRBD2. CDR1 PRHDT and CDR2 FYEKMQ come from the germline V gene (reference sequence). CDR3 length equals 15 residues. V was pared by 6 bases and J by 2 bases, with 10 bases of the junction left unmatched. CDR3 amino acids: CASSPTARGAYEQYF. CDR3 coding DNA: TGTGCCAGCAGTCCCACCGCTCGGGGGGCCTACGAGCAGTACTTC. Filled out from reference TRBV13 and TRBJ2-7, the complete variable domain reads AAGVIQSPRHLIKEKRETATLKCYPIPRHDTVYWYQQGPGQDPQFLISFYEKMQSDKGSIPDRFSAQQFSDYHSELNMSSLELGDSALYFCASSPTARGAYEQYFGPGTRLTVT.

The CDR3 loop is CASSFFTGRLAGAGETQYF. As DNA, the CDR3 is TGTGCCAGCAGTTTTTTCACGGGACGTCTAGCGGGAGCAGGGGAGACCCAGTACTTC. This rearrangement joins TRBV28 to TRBJ2-5; 10 positions match TRBD2. Per the germline V gene, CDR1 is MDHEN and CDR2 is SYDVKM. With 3 bases clipped from V and 5 bases from J, the junction kept 18 bases outside the gene matches. The CDR3 is 19 residues long.

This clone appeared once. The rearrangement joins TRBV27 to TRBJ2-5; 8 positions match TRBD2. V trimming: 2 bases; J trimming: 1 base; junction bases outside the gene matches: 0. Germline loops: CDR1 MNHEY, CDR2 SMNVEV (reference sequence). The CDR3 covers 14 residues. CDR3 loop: CASSLRGGQETQYF. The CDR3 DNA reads TGTGCCAGCAGTTTACGGGGGGGCCAAGAGACCCAGTACTTC.